This record concerns one T cell receptor beta chain sequence. This sample stems from a study of blood T cell repertoires in COVID-19. Overall study: The United States, Italy and Spain were the sources of the acute and convalescent COVID-19 samples. Sources were T cells, B-cell-depleted T cells, or PBMCs; the material itself was cDNA or gDNA.

In the source study's methods: Estimation of nucleated cell counts was performed using reference gene primer amplification. The protocol was immunoSEQ multiplex PCR, while the TCRdb copy is restricted to in-frame clones and leaves out a portion. That table is the source of V, J and clone size, and D and trimming were worked out from the DNA. Of some 220,000 clones in the sample, roughly nine tenths were seen once. Study members were between roughly 18 and 100 years old and lived in 20 to 30 US regions. The germline V gene has CDR1 LNHDA and CDR2 SQIVND (reference sequence). The CDR3 has 14 amino acids. V dropped 8 bases and J dropped 0 bases, with 13 bases sitting between them.

The sample was PBMCs or T cells enriched from blood (not recorded which). This chain joins TRBV19 and TRBJ2-5; no clear D. The origin of this receptor is a woman under 30 in a cohort exposed to, infected with or recovered from COVID-19 (not recorded which). CDR3 DNA: TGTGCCAGTTCCTCCTACAGAGACCAAGAGACCCAGTACTTC. Residues: CASSSYRDQETQYF. The whole variable domain, remainder taken from reference TRBV19 and TRBJ2-5, is DGGITQSPKYLFRKEGQNVTLSCEQNLNHDAMYWYRQDPGQGLRLIYYSQIVNDFQKGDIAEGYSVSREKKESFPLTVTSAQKNPTAFYLCASSSYRDQETQYFGPGTRLLVL.